This TCR beta chain was captured in a study of blood T cells in healthy people across ages. At the level of the study: Capture via template switching afforded approximately one barcoded beta molecule per two T cells. Points from the study as a whole: When one million T cells were used, diversity estimates were thought to be underestimates.

Comment on this clonotype: Its antigen remains unknown.

A second roughly 6 to 11 cycle PCR used barcoded and J-beta primers. One entry per CDR3 protein results from TCRdb running MiXCR on the 5' RACE reads. The table includes 720,000 or so distinct CDR3 sequences, about 43% detected once. Germline V gene sequence: CDR1 MNHEY, CDR2 SVGEGT. V lost 8 bases and J 0 bases, leaving 11 bases between the germline ends. The CDR3 is 14 amino acids. Sequenced input: blood. This TCR was recovered from a man older than 75 in good health. The chain carries TRBV6-2 or TRBV6-3 and TRBJ2-1; D is perhaps TRBD2 (6 bases). CDR3 in amino acids: CASRLGISYNEQFF. The CDR3 nucleotides read TGTGCCAGCCGACTAGGTATCTCCTACAATGAGCAGTTCTTC.